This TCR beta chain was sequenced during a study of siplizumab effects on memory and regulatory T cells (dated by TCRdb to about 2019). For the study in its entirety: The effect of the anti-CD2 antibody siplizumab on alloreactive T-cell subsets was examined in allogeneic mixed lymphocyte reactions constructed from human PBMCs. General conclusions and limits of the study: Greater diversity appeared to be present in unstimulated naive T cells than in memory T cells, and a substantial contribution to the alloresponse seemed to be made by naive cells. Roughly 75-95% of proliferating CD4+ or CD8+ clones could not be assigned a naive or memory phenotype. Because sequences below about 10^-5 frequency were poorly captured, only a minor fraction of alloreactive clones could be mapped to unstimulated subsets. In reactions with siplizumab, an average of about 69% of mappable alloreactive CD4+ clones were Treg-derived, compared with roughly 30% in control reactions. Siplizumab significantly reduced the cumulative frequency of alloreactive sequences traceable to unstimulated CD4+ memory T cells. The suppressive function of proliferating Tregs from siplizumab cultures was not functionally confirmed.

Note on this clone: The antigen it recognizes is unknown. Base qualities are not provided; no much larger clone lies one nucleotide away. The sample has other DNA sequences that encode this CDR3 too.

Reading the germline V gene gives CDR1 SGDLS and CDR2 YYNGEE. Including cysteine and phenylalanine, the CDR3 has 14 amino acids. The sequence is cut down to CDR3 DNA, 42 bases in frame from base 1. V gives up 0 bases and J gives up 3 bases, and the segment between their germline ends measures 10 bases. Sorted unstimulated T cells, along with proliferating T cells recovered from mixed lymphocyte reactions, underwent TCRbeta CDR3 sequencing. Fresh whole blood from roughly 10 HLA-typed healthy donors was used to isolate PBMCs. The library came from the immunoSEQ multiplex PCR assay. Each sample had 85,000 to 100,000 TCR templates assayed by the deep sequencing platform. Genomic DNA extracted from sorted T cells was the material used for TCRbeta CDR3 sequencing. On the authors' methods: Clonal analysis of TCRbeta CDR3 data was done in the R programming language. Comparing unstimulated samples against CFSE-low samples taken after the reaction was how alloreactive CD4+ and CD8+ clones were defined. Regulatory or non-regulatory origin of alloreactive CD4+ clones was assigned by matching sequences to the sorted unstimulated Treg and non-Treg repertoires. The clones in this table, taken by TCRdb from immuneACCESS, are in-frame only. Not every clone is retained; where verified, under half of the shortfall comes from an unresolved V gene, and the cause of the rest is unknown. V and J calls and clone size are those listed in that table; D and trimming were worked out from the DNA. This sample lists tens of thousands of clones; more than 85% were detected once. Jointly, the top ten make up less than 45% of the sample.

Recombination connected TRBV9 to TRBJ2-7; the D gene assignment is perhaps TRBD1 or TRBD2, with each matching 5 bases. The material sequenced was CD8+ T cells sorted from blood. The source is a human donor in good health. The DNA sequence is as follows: TGTGCCAGCAGCGTAGGGGCAGGGAGCTACGAGCAGTACTTC. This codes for CASSVGAGSYEQYF.